This record looks at one T cell receptor (beta chain) sequence and its context. Its antigen is not yet known. No per-base quality is available; no much larger clone lies one base away. This sample was taken from a study of OX40 agonist ivuxolimab in advanced cancers. About the investigation overall: Ivuxolimab was an agonistic, fully human IgG2 monoclonal antibody directed against OX40 (CD134), a costimulatory receptor. Intravenous ivuxolimab was administered to patients every 2 weeks at six dose levels: 0.01, 0.1, 0.3, 1.5, 3 and 10 mg/kg. Among the approximately 54 dose-escalation patients, some 20 had hepatocellular carcinoma, roughly 15 melanoma, 9 renal cell carcinoma and 9 head and neck cancer. The dose-escalation cohort was about 87% male with a mean age of around 62 years, ranging from about 20 to 85. Prior anti-PD-1, anti-PD-L1 or anti-CTLA-4 therapy was permitted, and 40% to 50% of dose-escalation patients had received checkpoint inhibitors. Three dose-escalation patients achieved partial responses, one with hepatocellular carcinoma and two with cutaneous melanoma. Peripheral TCRbeta sequencing was intended to test whether TCR sequence diversity was altered and clonal T-cell expansion was caused by ivuxolimab. The paper describes the monotherapy dose-escalation part (N of about 47 patients) of the phase I trial of ivuxolimab. Study-wide conclusions, independent of this receptor: Clonal expansion of both CD4+ and CD8+ blood T cells was observed from baseline to week 6 at doses 0.1 to 3.0 mg/kg. In the 0.1-3.0 mg/kg groups, partial responders had among the lowest normalized peripheral clonal expansion, particularly in CD8+ T cells. Low levels of normalized T-cell clonal expansion were also seen in some nonresponding patients. The antigen specificity of the peripheral T cells that underwent clonal expansion was not determined. On average, CD8+ T cells showed more expanded clones than CD4+ T cells after ivuxolimab.

Patients with autoimmune disease history or receiving systemic immunosuppression were excluded from the trial. Peripheral blood for TCR sequencing was collected from all dose cohorts at baseline, on cycle 4 day 1, and on cycle 7 day 1. The samples were taken from a phase I, first-in-human, multicenter, open-label dose-escalation trial of ivuxolimab. Adults with locally advanced or metastatic melanoma, renal cell, hepatocellular, or head and neck squamous cell carcinoma were enrolled in the trial. CD4+ and CD8+ T cells were sorted separately from peripheral blood before TCR sequencing. Genomic DNA was isolated from the sorted cells so that the TCRbeta CDR3 region could be sequenced. The immunoSEQ Assay was used to sequence the TCRbeta CDR3 regions. TCRdb holds this immuneACCESS table with in-frame rearrangements only. Some clones are missing; in checked studies, unresolved V genes explain under half, and the rest has no known cause. The sample table holds tens of thousands of clones, of which more than 70% were seen once. The ten largest clones add up to around 13% of the sample.

After removal of 2 bases from V and 1 base from J, the junction retains 12 bases not matched to a gene. The CDR3 runs 18 residues from the cysteine to the phenylalanine. Only the CDR3 region is kept as DNA, spanning 54 bases read in frame from base 1. According to the germline V gene, CDR1 reads MDHEN and CDR2 reads SYDVKM. This sequence uses TRBV28 and TRBJ1-1, with 8 junctional bases fitting TRBD1. This receptor was taken from an adult with an advanced solid tumor such as melanoma, head and neck, liver or kidney cancer. Specimen: CD4+ or CD8+ T cells sorted from blood, collected in a trial of the OX40 agonist ivuxolimab. The nucleotide sequence is given as TGTGCCAGCAGTTTACCCTCCCCGGGGACAGGTCGGAACACTGAAGCTTTCTTT. This is translated as CASSLPSPGTGRNTEAFF.